The entry below gives a single T cell receptor (beta chain) sequence along with its context. The antigen remains undetermined. Every patient relapsed after autologous stem cell transplantation, and brentuximab vedotin exposure varied. PBMCs, once thawed, yielded CD8+ T cells isolated by magnetic negative selection. Classifying best responses yielded complete response, partial response or progressive disease. This sample is drawn from a study of PD-1 blockade in classical Hodgkin lymphoma. Study-wide results and caveats: Differences between repertoires have undefined causes, possibly disease activity or prior therapy.

The table came from immunoSEQ multiplex PCR; TCRdb's copy has only in-frame clones and leaves some out. Of about 13,000 clones in the sample, more than 65% are singletons; the top ten hold roughly a quarter. The CDR3 runs to 18 residues. The germline gives CDR1 SGDLS, CDR2 YYNGEE. Trimming took 0 bases from V and 2 from J; bases not matched to a gene: 4. Specimen: CD8+ T cells from blood, collected at baseline. The chain combines TRBV9 with TRBJ2-3; TRBD2 agrees at 15 bases. This receptor was identified in a human donor with classical Hodgkin lymphoma. The CDR3 protein is CASSVGTSGGGNTDTQYF. DNA for the CDR3: TGTGCCAGCAGCGTAGGGACTAGCGGGGGGGGAAACACAGATACGCAGTATTTT. The variable domain in full, with the rest retrieved from reference TRBV9 and TRBJ2-3, is DSGVTQTPKHLITATGQRVTLRCSPRSGDLSVYWYQQSLDQGLQFLIQYYNGEERAKGNILERFSAQQFPDLHSELNLSSLELGDSALYFCASSVGTSGGGNTDTQYFGPGTRLTVL.